This T cell receptor beta chain was recorded in a study of T cell repertoires in aging, cancer and after chemotherapy (dated by TCRdb to between 2019 and 2020). Context from the whole study: Donors spanned six age groups from 30 or younger to 70 or older, with at least three individuals per group. To examine immunoaging and T cell reconstitution after chemotherapy, the study profiled TCR beta repertoires in peripheral blood from healthy donors and cancer patients. Alongside fewer than 100 healthy donors serving as a reference group, the cohort included roughly 220 cancer patients, of whom about 93 had hematological cancers and more than 110 had solid cancers. In total, the full dataset held 7.5 million to 9.5 million TCR reads. In the solid tumor group, the paired samples taken before and after chemotherapy came from patients with brain tumors (glioblastoma) who were receiving therapy based on temozolomide.

General conclusions and limits of the study: In both cancer cohorts, median generation probability rose over the chemotherapy interval, which suggests that the repertoire was reconstituted through rebound thymic output. In healthy donors, the decline in TCR diversity with age was mainly explained by loss of richness, whereas in cancer patients loss of evenness was also found to contribute. Compared with age-matched healthy donors, untreated patients with either hematological or solid cancers had significantly lower TCR diversity in the blood along with higher clonality. According to the authors, the repertoire data do not allow conclusions to be drawn about immunological memory after chemotherapy.

V loses 9 bases of germline sequence and J loses 4 bases, and the interval between the two ends is 17 bases. CDR1 and CDR2 are drawn from the germline V gene: SGHDT, YYEEEE. The CDR3 numbers 13 residues from cysteine through phenylalanine. The only DNA kept is the CDR3, 39 bases in frame from the first base. Rearranged TRB sequences spanning V, D and J segments were amplified in a multiplex touch-down PCR with a mixed TRB-A/B primer pool. Illumina adapters and sample indices were attached to the amplicons in two consecutive PCR reactions using Phusion HS II polymerase. Amplicons were gel-purified with the NucleoSpin Gel and PCR Clean-up kit, then checked with Qubit and an Agilent 2100 Bioanalyzer. Libraries were sequenced on an Illumina MiSeq using 600-cycle, single-indexed, paired-end runs. The paper's data handling went like this. TRB sequences were processed with MiXCR versions 2.12 and 3.0.5. A clone was defined as each unique CDR3 nucleotide sequence, and only productive sequences supported by at least two reads were kept. Repertoire metrics included Shannon diversity, evenness, clonality (one minus evenness), and alpha-parameterized diversity profiles from alpha 0 to 5. The IGoR algorithm was used to calculate generation probabilities of clones in the paired pre- and post-chemotherapy samples. Using fastp trimming at Q25 and MiXCR clonotype assembly, TCRdb reanalyzed the public sequencing data and kept in-frame beta chains. CDR3 protein sequences are deduplicated, and each keeps its most common genes and DNA. TCRdb's processing, not the authors', yielded these V and J calls. This sample holds under 6,000 distinct CDR3 sequences; 25% to 30% were observed only once. 30% to 35% of the sample goes to the ten largest clones.

Genomic DNA extracted from peripheral blood, rather than sorted cells or RNA, was used as the source for amplification of TCR beta rearrangements. By share, this clonotype ranks as medium-sized (0.01 to 0.1%). Which antigen it targets is not known. There are no base qualities to consult, and no much larger clone falls within one base. The V and J genes are TRBV5-6 and TRBJ2-7; no D gene is confidently identified. Material for sequencing was blood. This receptor was identified in a human donor with a solid tumor. The CDR3 region has the sequence CATHGPKNYEQYF. The nucleotide sequence is TGTGCCACCCACGGACCTAAGAATTACGAGCAGTACTTC.